This record looks at one T cell receptor beta chain sequence and its context. Which antigen it targets is not known. No quality values exist for individual bases; no much larger clone is one base distant. Taken from the germline V gene (reference sequence), the CDR1 and CDR2 loops are LNHNV and YYDKDF. Taken from cysteine to phenylalanine, the CDR3 has 15 residues. Just CDR3 DNA is preserved here, 45 bases in frame from base 1. Between the V and J ends, shortened by 6 bases and 0 bases respectively, the junction contains 12 bases. Each collaborating institution followed its own protocols to collect whole blood in K2EDTA tubes. Collaborator samples were shipped for TCRbeta analysis as frozen whole blood, isolated PBMCs, or DNA extracted from either sample type. This specimen belongs to a study of blood T cell repertoires in COVID-19 (dated by TCRdb to 2020 to 2021). Describing the broader study: Collaborator samples came from the United States, Italy and Spain and covered acute and convalescent phases of COVID-19. The material from the prospective study consisted of cDNA or gDNA derived from T cells, B-cell-depleted T cells, or PBMCs. Deeply sampled blood TCRbeta repertoires from subjects exposed to, actively infected with, or recovered from COVID-19 were included in the dataset. Samples were obtained from the ongoing ImmuneRACE study (first 160 participants) and from 1,254 subjects provided by 6 global collaborators. HLA class I and class II types, where available, came from metadata supplied by the sample provider rather than from assay-based typing. A de-identified subject ID, COVID-19 status, age in years and sex were almost always included in the sample metadata. The repertoires were made available in a free public database intended to serve as a resource for research on the immune response to SARS-CoV-2. General findings and caveats noted by the study authors: The quantity of clinical and demographic metadata differed by source and by participant and was supplied without curation.

The immunoSEQ Assay, a bias-controlled multiplex PCR, was used to amplify TCRbeta CDR3 regions from genomic DNA. The original methods were these. Within the assay, amplification of reference gene primers was used to estimate how many nucleated cells each sample contained. To quantify the absolute abundance of each unique TCRbeta CDR3 rearrangement, sequence reads were collapsed and filtered. For each sample, productive Simpson clonality was calculated by taking the square root of Simpson's diversity index across productive rearrangements. The source is immuneACCESS, and TCRdb retained only in-frame sequences with V and J called. Part of the clones is not carried over; for the studies checked, unresolved V genes explain less than half of this, and the remainder is unexplained. V and J calls plus clone size are reproduced from that table; the DNA served to infer D and trimming. This sample has about 90,000 clones in its table, and roughly 79% of those were observed once. The ten most abundant clones make up roughly a tenth of the sample.

The chain is assembled from TRBV15 and TRBJ2-1; the D segment could be TRBD2, given 6 matching bases. The TCR comes from a woman of 80 years or more with acute or convalescent COVID-19. Sequencing used peripheral blood. The nucleotide sequence reads as follows: TGTGCCACCAGGCCGGGAGTGAGCTCCTACAATGAGCAGTTCTTC. Its product reads: CATRPGVSSYNEQFF.